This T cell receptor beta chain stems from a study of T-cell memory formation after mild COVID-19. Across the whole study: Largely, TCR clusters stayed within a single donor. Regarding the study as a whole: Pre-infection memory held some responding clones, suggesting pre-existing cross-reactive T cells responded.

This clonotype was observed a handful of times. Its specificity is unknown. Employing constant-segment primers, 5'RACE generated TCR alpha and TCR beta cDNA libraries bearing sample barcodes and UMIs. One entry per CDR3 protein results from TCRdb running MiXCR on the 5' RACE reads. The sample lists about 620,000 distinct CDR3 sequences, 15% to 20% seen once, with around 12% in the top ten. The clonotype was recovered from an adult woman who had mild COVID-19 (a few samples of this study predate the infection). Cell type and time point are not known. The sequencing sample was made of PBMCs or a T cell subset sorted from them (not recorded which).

The CDR3 spells CASSPTDAYEQYF. Here the CDR3 DNA reads TGTGCCAGCAGCCCGACTGACGCCTACGAGCAGTACTTC. V is TRBV7-9 and J is TRBJ2-7; no clear D. The CDR3 has 13 amino acids. Deletions cut 5 bases from V and 2 bases from J, with 10 bases between. Germline assignment: CDR1 SEHNR and CDR2 FQNEAQ (reference sequence).